The next 29 T cell receptor beta chains were all read from a single sample in a study of regulatory T cells in long-lasting Graves disease. Indicated time point: newly diagnosed GD, antithyroid drugs for less than 3 months. PBMCs provided the RNA from which the TCR library was made. Relying on iRepertoire HTBI primers and Arm-PCR of CDR3 regions, the team built TCR beta libraries. TCRdb used MiXCR to reprocess the multiplex PCR reads, holding one entry per CDR3 protein. The sample comprises hundreds of thousands of distinct CDR3 sequences, roughly 12% of which are singletons, and 8% to 10% rests with the top ten. The data also belong to a second study, concerning T cells in Graves' hyperthyroidism and ophthalmopathy.

Sequenced material: peripheral blood mononuclear cells (PBMCs), taken at new diagnosis, from a patient treated with antithyroid drugs. The origin of the receptors is a man in his thirties or forties with Graves disease.

This clonotype has a count of ten or more. V gene TRBV29-1 combines with J gene TRBJ1-5, with D possibly matching TRBD1 (5 bases). V lost 4 bases to trimming and J lost 6 bases, with 13 bases between them. This CDR3 contains 13 residues. Germline V gene lookup returns CDR1 SQVTM and CDR2 ANQGSEA. The CDR3 coding sequence is TGCAGCGTTGCCGGGGGGAAGGGTCAGCCCCAGCATTTT. Its protein is CSVAGGKGQPQHF.

This clonotype was detected ten times or more. The junction departs from the called germline gene at one end, perhaps through a read error. The chain recombines TRBV18 with TRBJ1-1, with 7 bases fitting TRBD1. The germline V gene has CDR1 KGHSH and CDR2 LQKENI. CDR3 length: 15 residues. The CDR3 DNA reads TGCGCCAGCAGCCCATTACAGGGGAGGGACACTGAAGCTTTCTTT. This codes for CASSPLQGRDTEAFF.

This clonotype was seen a few times. The CDR3 loop is CASSGGGNPIYEQYF. The CDR3 DNA reads as TGTGCCAGCAGTGGGGGGGGGAATCCGATCTACGAGCAGTACTTC. The chain joins TRBV27 to TRBJ2-7; 7 bases are shared with TRBD2. There are 15 residues in the CDR3. The germline V gene encodes CDR1 MNHEY and CDR2 SMNVEV (reference sequence). V lost 5 bases to trimming and J lost 3 bases; unmatched junction nucleotides: 10.

This clonotype has at least ten counts. This chain joins TRBV18 and TRBJ1-5, with D possibly being TRBD1 (5 bases). Germline V lookup: CDR1 KGHSH, CDR2 LQKENI. CDR3 length equals 13 residues. V dropped 6 bases and J dropped 5 bases, with 11 bases sitting between them. CDR3 sequence reads: CASSRQGYQPQHF. The CDR3 DNA reads TGTGCCAGCTCGAGGCAGGGATATCAGCCCCAGCATTTT.

This clonotype was seen many times. V and J are TRBV11-2 and TRBJ2-3; 9 nucleotides align to TRBD2. Trimming took 0 bases from V and 5 from J; bases not matched to a gene: 12. The germline gives CDR1 SGHAT, CDR2 FQNNGV. The CDR3 extends over 18 amino acids. The DNA for the CDR3 is TGTGCCAGCAGCTTAGATCCGGGGACTAGCATATCGGGAGATACGCAGTATTTT. It translates to CASSLDPGTSISGDTQYF.

This clonotype was detected ten times or more. The V call is TRBV6-1, the J call TRBJ1-1; D possibly corresponds to TRBD1 (6 bases). The CDR3 is 13 amino acids. Germline values: CDR1 MNHNS, CDR2 SASEGT. Trimming pared 11 bases from V and 0 bases from J, leaving 13 bases between. In DNA form, the CDR3 reads TGTGCCTCCGAGGGGGTCTTGAACACTGAAGCTTTCTTT. It translates to CASEGVLNTEAFF.

This clonotype has just a few counts. The gene calls are TRBV9 and TRBJ2-2, with a tentative D call TRBD2 (5 bases). V was cut by 0 bases and J by 0 bases, with 6 bases left in between. Germline loops: CDR1 SGDLS, CDR2 YYNGEE. CDR3 length: 15 residues. The CDR3 spells CASSVGGTNTGELFF. Here the CDR3 DNA reads TGTGCCAGCAGCGTAGGAGGGACGAACACCGGGGAGCTGTTTTTT.

As concerns this clonotype: This may come from a read error, since a much larger clone is one base off. The V and J genes are TRBV27 and TRBJ1-1; D possibly corresponds to TRBD1 (6 bases). Germline V gene lookup returns CDR1 MNHEY and CDR2 SMNVEV (reference sequence). This CDR3 is built from 12 residues. Trimming removed 10 bases at V and 1 base at J, with 10 bases between. CDR3: CATRTANTEAFF. The CDR3, as DNA: TGTGCCACCAGGACAGCGAACACTGAAGCTTTCTTT.

This clonotype was seen many times. This chain links TRBV7-6 with TRBJ2-1, with a possible D match to TRBD2 (6 bases). The CDR3 is made up of 15 amino acids. V lost 3 bases, J lost 8 bases, and 17 bases lay in between. Germline V gives CDR1 SGHVS, CDR2 FNYEAQ. The CDR3 bases are TGTGCCAGCAGCTTGAGGTTGCGGGGCCCCTATGAGCAGTTCTTC. Protein: CASSLRLRGPYEQFF.

There are many counts of this clonotype. The genes are TRBV3-1 and TRBJ2-3; unclear D gene. This CDR3 region has 16 residues. V was clipped by 0 bases and J by 2 bases, with 12 bases between them. Looked up from germline, CDR1 is LGHDT and CDR2 is YNNKEL (reference sequence). The CDR3 protein is CASSQDWAINTDTQYF. The CDR3, as DNA: TGTGCCAGCAGCCAAGATTGGGCTATCAACACAGATACGCAGTATTTT.

There are many counts of this clonotype. One end of the junction does not line up with germline, which may come from a read error. This rearrangement joins TRBV18 to TRBJ1-1; D gene unclear. The germline V gene has CDR1 KGHSH and CDR2 LQKENI. CDR3 length equals 13 residues. The CDR3 region has the DNA TGCGCCAGCAGCCCCGGCGGGGACACTGAAGCTTTCTTT. It yields the protein CASSPGGDTEAFF.

This clonotype has at least ten counts. This chain links TRBV19 with TRBJ2-5, with a tentative D call TRBD2 (6 bases). Trimming removed 6 bases from V and 2 bases from J, with 10 bases in between. Germline CDR1 LNHDA, CDR2 SQIVND (reference sequence). The CDR3 consists of 13 residues. CDR3 coding DNA: TGTGCCAGTAGGCCCGGGACTCAAGAGACCCAGTACTTC. Translating it yields CASRPGTQETQYF.

This clonotype was counted between two and nine times. This is likely a read error, given that the CDR3 carries no conserved phenylalanine or tryptophan at its end. V is TRBV27 and J is TRBJ1-2, with TRBD1 matching 10 bases. Germline CDR1 MNHEY, CDR2 SMNVEV (reference sequence). The V and J ends lost 5 bases and 2 bases, in that order; junction bases with no gene match: 5. CDR3 size: 15 residues. The CDR3 DNA reads as TGTGCCAGCAGTCCCATGACAGGGGGCAACTATGGCTACACCCTC. This translates into CASSPMTGGNYGYTL.

J is TRBJ2-5 and V is TRBV9; 8 bases line up with TRBD1. Germline V gene data show CDR1 as SGDLS and CDR2 as YYNGEE. The CDR3 runs to 14 residues. The trim removed 5 bases at V and 2 bases at J, leaving 5 bases unmatched. The CDR3 sequence is CASSEQGGQETQYF. Written as DNA, the CDR3 is TGTGCCAGCAGTGAACAGGGGGGACAAGAGACCCAGTACTTC.

There are a few counts of this clonotype. The chain is built from TRBV25-1 and TRBJ2-5, with 7 bases aligning to TRBD2. The CDR3 sequence is 13 residues long. Germline V gene sequence: CDR1 MGHDK, CDR2 SYGVNS. V lost 6 bases to trimming and J lost 10 bases; unmatched junction nucleotides: 11. The CDR3 here is CASRTGGLEGQYF. The DNA for the CDR3 is TGTGCCAGCAGAACGGGGGGATTAGAGGGCCAGTACTTC.

This rearrangement joins TRBV30 to TRBJ2-2, with D unclear. Germline V CDR1 and CDR2: GTSNPN, SVGIG (reference sequence). The CDR3 extends over 14 amino acids. V was cut by 0 bases and J by 4 bases, with 9 bases left in between. The CDR3: CAWSVVSFTGELFF. Here the CDR3 DNA reads TGTGCCTGGAGTGTGGTCTCCTTCACCGGGGAGCTGTTTTTT.

This clonotype has a count of ten or more. The V call is TRBV28, the J call TRBJ2-7; D is possibly TRBD2 (6 bases). CDR3 size: 14 residues. Germline CDR1 MDHEN, CDR2 SYDVKM. Trimming left V 2 bases short and J 4 bases short, with 12 bases between. CDR3 DNA: TGTGCCAGCAGTTTAATGGCGGGATCTTACGAGCAGTACTTC. Its translation is CASSLMAGSYEQYF.

This clonotype was seen a handful of times. The chain carries TRBV6-2 or TRBV6-3 and TRBJ2-7; 8 bases match TRBD1. The J segment lost 6 bases and the V segment lost 3 bases, leaving 10 bases of the junction unmatched. The CDR3 sequence is 15 residues long. In germline, CDR1 is MNHEY, CDR2 SVGEGT. As DNA, the CDR3 is TGTGCCAGCAGTTATTACGCCCCCGGGACAGGCGAGCAGTACTTC. Its translation is CASSYYAPGTGEQYF.

This clonotype occurred a few times. The CDR3 here is CASSEAELLYEQYF. The CDR3 DNA reads as TGTGCCAGCAGTGAAGCGGAACTCCTCTACGAGCAGTACTTC. V gene TRBV2 combines with J gene TRBJ2-7; no clear D gene. V shed 0 bases and J shed 3 bases, with 9 bases lying between them. The CDR3 consists of 14 residues. Germline assignment: CDR1 SNHLY and CDR2 FYNNEI.

The chain recombines TRBV12-5 with TRBJ2-1; 7 bases match TRBD2. Germline V gives CDR1 LGHNT, CDR2 FRNRAP. The CDR3 has 14 amino acids. The V segment lost 3 bases and the J segment 8 bases; nucleotides outside the gene matches: 7. For the CDR3, the DNA is TGTGCTAGTGGTTTCGGACTAGAAGACGATGAGCAGTTCTTC. It specifies CASGFGLEDDEQFF.

This clonotype was counted ten times or more. The chain employs TRBV10-3 and TRBJ2-1; 8 positions match TRBD1. The CDR3 runs 15 residues. V shed 6 bases and J 2 bases; nucleotides not matched to a gene: 6. CDR1 is ENHRY, CDR2 SYGVKD, per germline. Written as DNA, the CDR3 is TGTGCCATCAGGGACAGGGTAGGGACCTACAATGAGCAGTTCTTC. Protein sequence: CAIRDRVGTYNEQFF.

This clonotype was seen ten or more times. The chain has TRBV12-3 or TRBV12-4 and TRBJ2-2; TRBD2 aligns across 10 bases. V trimming: 6 bases; J trimming: 5 bases; junction bases outside the gene matches: 0. The CDR3 sequence is 13 residues long. CDR3 DNA sequence: TGTGCCAGCAGACTAGCGGGAACCGGGGAGCTGTTTTTT. Its protein is CASRLAGTGELFF.

This clonotype was counted ten times or more. This rearrangement joins TRBV29-1 to TRBJ1-1, with 8 nucleotides matching TRBD1. The CDR3 has 16 residues. Losses at the gene ends were 0 bases for V and 4 bases for J; bases not matched to a gene: 10. Germline V gene lookup returns CDR1 SQVTM and CDR2 ANQGSEA. CDR3 in amino acids: CSVEDGDRLKTTEAFF. The CDR3 DNA is TGCAGCGTTGAAGATGGGGACAGGTTAAAGACCACTGAAGCTTTCTTT. Complete variable domain (other parts from reference TRBV29-1 and TRBJ1-1): SAVISQKPSRDICQRGTSLTIQCQVDSQVTMMFWYRQQPGQSLTLIATANQGSEATYESGFVIDKFPISRPNLTFSTLTVSNMSPEDSSIYLCSVEDGDRLKTTEAFFGQGTRLTVV.

In this sample, this clonotype turned up many times. The CDR3 coding sequence is TGTGCTACGAGGGGAAGCTCCTACAATGAGCAGTTCTTC. Amino acids: CATRGSSYNEQFF. This sequence joins TRBV28 and TRBJ2-1, with D possibly being TRBD1 or TRBD2 (5 bases each). CDR1 is MDHEN and CDR2 is SYDVKM in the germline V gene. The CDR3 length is 13 residues.

J is TRBJ1-6 and V is TRBV7-9; 7 bases match TRBD1. Germline CDR1 and CDR2: SEHNR and FQNEAQ (reference sequence). Trimming took 5 bases from V and 7 from J; bases not matched to a gene: 5. The CDR3 consists of 14 residues. In DNA form, the CDR3 reads TGTGCCAGCAGCAAACAGGGGACCAATTCACCCCTCCACTTT. Translated, it gives CASSKQGTNSPLHF.

The chain carries TRBV12-3 or TRBV12-4 and TRBJ1-1; the match to TRBD1 covers 9 bases. The CDR3 is 17 residues long. V trimming: 6 bases; J trimming: 0 bases; junction bases outside the gene matches: 11. The CDR3 is CASRVRGQGPLNTEAFF. The CDR3 DNA reads as TGTGCCAGCAGAGTACGGGGACAGGGACCTTTGAACACTGAAGCTTTCTTT.

There are a few counts of this clonotype. This rearrangement joins TRBV12-3 or TRBV12-4 to TRBJ2-5, with unresolved D. V lost 8 bases and J lost 1, with 14 bases in between. This CDR3 comprises 14 residues. Here the CDR3 DNA reads TGTGCCAGCGGCAGAGGCATTACCCAAGAGACCCAGTACTTC. This codes for CASGRGITQETQYF.

This clonotype came up many times. The genes are TRBV2 and TRBJ2-1; 8 bases map to TRBD2. Germline values: CDR1 SNHLY, CDR2 FYNNEI. V trimming: 6 bases; J trimming: 4 bases; junction bases outside the gene matches: 8. The CDR3 contains 15 residues. The CDR3 sequence is CASRPTSAQYNEQFF. The DNA of the CDR3 is TGTGCCAGCAGACCGACTAGCGCCCAATACAATGAGCAGTTCTTC.

This clonotype has just one count. The junction and the germline gene differ at one end; a read error may be behind it. V gene TRBV6-1 combines with J gene TRBJ2-1; 10 bases fit TRBD2. The CDR3 runs 16 residues. Germline lookup yields CDR1 MNHNS and CDR2 SASEGT. Here the CDR3 reads CPSSQDRTSGGNEQFF. CDR3 nucleotides: TGTCCCAGCAGCCAAGATAGGACTAGCGGCGGCAATGAGCAGTTCTTC.